The T cell receptor beta chain described here comes from a study of T cell repertoires in cytomegalovirus infection. Looking at the study overall: CMV infection and matching HLA type were both indicated by public TCR beta signatures.

MiXCR, run by TCRdb on the reads, gives a single entry per CDR3 protein. The table includes under 850,000 distinct CDR3 sequences, approximately 34% detected once. Sequenced material: PBMCs. This receptor was identified in a human donor in good health (CMV status not recorded). Some clones in this sample may be carry-over from other donors' samples.

The CDR3 protein is CASSLGAGKGYEQYF. The CDR3 nucleotides read TGTGCCAGCAGCTTAGGGGCAGGGAAAGGCTACGAGCAGTACTTC. The J gene is TRBJ2-7, the V gene TRBV7-6; weak D call: TRBD1 (5 bases). CDR1 SGHVS and CDR2 FNYEAQ come from the germline V gene. The V gene lost 1 base and the J gene lost 3 bases, with 13 bases spanning the gap. This CDR3 has 15 amino acids.